The 2 T cell receptor beta chains listed next were all sequenced from one sample in a study of identifying expanded T cells in peripheral blood (dated by TCRdb to between 2019 and 2020). Receptor libraries were prepared by the immunoSEQ multiplex PCR assay. TCRdb re-hosts the immuneACCESS table, in-frame sequences only. Its copies lack some clones; in the studies checked, an unresolved V gene accounts for under half of them, and the cause for the rest is not known. This sample comprises under 95,000 clones, approximately 91% of them detected only once. About 3% of the sample is taken by the ten largest. The source material was blood. The receptors shown here come from a person aged 18-70 years in good health.

This rearrangement joins TRBV7-8 to TRBJ1-1; TRBD1 matches 9 bases. The CDR3 extends over 15 amino acids. The V gene's germline CDR1 is SGHVS and CDR2 FQNEAQ. Trimming removed 2 bases from V and 4 bases from J; junction bases left unmatched: 5. CDR3 in amino acids: CASSLSTGGSTEAFF. The CDR3, as DNA: TGTGCCAGCAGCTTATCGACAGGGGGGAGCACTGAAGCTTTCTTT.

Only one count was recorded for this clone. The chain recombines TRBV10-1 with TRBJ1-1; maybe TRBD1 (5 bases). Germline V gives CDR1 WNHNN, CDR2 SYGVQD (reference sequence). CDR3 length: 14 residues. Between the trimmed V and J ends, which lost 2 bases and 4 bases, there was a span of 11 bases. CDR3 region: CASSEPRDRTEAFF. CDR3 nucleotide sequence: TGCGCCAGCAGTGAGCCCAGGGATCGCACTGAAGCTTTCTTT.